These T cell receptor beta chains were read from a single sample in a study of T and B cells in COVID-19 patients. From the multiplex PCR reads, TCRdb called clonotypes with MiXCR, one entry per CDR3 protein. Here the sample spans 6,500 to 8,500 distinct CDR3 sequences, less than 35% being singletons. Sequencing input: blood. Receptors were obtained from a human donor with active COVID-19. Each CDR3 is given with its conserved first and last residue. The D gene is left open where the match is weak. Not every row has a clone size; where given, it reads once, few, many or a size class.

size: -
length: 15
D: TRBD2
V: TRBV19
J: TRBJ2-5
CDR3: CASSIVGGGQETQYF
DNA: TGTGCCAGTAGTATTGTCGGGGGGGGACAAGAGACCCAGTACTTC

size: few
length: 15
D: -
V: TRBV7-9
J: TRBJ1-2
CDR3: CASSLGHRVGYGYTF
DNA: TGTGCCAGCAGCTTAGGCCACAGGGTGGGCTATGGCTACACCTTC

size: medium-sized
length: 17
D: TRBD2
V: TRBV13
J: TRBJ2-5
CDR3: CASSSNSGGLNRETQYF
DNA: TGTGCCAGCAGCTCGAATAGCGGGGGGCTTAACAGGGAGACCCAGTACTTC

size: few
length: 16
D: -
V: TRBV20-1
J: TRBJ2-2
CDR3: CSARDRTKGGGGELFF
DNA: TGCAGTGCTAGAGACCGAACTAAAGGGGGAGGTGGGGAGCTGTTTTTT

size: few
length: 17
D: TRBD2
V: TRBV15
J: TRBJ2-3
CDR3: CATSIDFPGTSGEGQYF
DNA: TGTGCCACCAGTATAGACTTCCCCGGGACTAGCGGGGAAGGGCAGTATTTT

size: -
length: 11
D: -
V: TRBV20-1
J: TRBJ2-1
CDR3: CSAEQGGEQFF
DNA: TGCAGTGCTGAACAGGGAGGTGAGCAGTTCTTC

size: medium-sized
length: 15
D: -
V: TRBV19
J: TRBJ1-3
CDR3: CASRSTPVRGNTIYF
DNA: TGTGCCAGTAGATCAACACCGGTACGCGGAAACACCATATATTTT

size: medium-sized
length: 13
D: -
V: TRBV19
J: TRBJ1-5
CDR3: CASMEQKNQPQHF
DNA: TGTGCCAGTATGGAGCAGAAAAATCAGCCCCAGCATTTT

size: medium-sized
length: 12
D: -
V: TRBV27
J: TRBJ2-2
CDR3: CASGGIAGELFF
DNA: TGTGCCAGCGGGGGCATTGCCGGGGAGCTGTTTTTT

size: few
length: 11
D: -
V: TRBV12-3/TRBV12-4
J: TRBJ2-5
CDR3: CASSSEETQYF
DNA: TGTGCCAGCAGCTCCGAGGAGACCCAGTACTTC

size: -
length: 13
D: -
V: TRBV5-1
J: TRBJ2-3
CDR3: CASSLDLADTQYF
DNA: TGCGCCAGCAGCTTGGATCTCGCAGATACGCAGTATTTT

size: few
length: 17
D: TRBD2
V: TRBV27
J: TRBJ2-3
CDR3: CASSLSIPSGDMDTQYF
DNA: TGTGCCAGCAGTTTATCGATTCCTAGCGGGGATATGGATACGCAGTATTTT

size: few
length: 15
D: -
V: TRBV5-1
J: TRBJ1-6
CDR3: CASSLERSYNSPLHF
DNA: TGCGCCAGCAGCTTGGAGCGGTCCTATAATTCACCCCTCCACTTT

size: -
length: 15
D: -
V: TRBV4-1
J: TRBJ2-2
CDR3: CASSRGTSNTGELFF
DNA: TGCGCCAGCAGCCGCGGGACTTCGAACACCGGGGAGCTGTTTTTT

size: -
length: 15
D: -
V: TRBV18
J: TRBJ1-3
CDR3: CASSPSQGAGNTIYF
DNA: TGTGCCAGCTCACCATCTCAGGGCGCGGGAAACACCATATATTTT

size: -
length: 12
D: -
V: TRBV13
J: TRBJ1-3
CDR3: CASSLGGNTIYF
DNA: TGTGCCAGCAGCTTAGGCGGAAACACCATATATTTT

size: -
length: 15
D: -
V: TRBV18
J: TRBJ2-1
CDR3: CASSPEGGSYDEQFF
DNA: TGTGCCAGCTCACCGGAGGGGGGCTCTTACGATGAGCAGTTCTTC

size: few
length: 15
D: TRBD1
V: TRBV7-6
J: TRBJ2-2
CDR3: CASSWTGGSTGELFF
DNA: TGTGCCAGCAGCTGGACAGGGGGTTCCACCGGGGAGCTGTTTTTT

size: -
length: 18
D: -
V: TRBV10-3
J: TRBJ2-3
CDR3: CAISESTVRGTNTDTQYF
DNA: TGTGCCATCAGTGAGTCGACAGTACGGGGGACCAACACAGATACGCAGTATTTT

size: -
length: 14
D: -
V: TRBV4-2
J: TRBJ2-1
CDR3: CASSPGSSYNEQFF
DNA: TGTGCCAGCAGCCCAGGGAGCTCCTACAATGAGCAGTTCTTC

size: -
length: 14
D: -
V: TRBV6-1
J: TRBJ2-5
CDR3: CASSEGPGEETQYF
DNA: TGTGCCAGCAGTGAAGGTCCGGGGGAAGAGACCCAGTACTTC

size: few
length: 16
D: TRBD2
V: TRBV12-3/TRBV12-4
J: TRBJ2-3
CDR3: CASSPPPTSGGDTQYF
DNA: TGTGCCAGCAGTCCCCCGCCCACTAGCGGGGGGGATACGCAGTATTTT

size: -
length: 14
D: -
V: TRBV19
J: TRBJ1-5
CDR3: CASSRSGTNQPQHF
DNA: TGTGCCAGTAGCAGAAGCGGGACGAATCAGCCCCAGCATTTT

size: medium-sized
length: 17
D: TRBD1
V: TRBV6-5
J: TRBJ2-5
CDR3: CASSLGARTGLRETQYF
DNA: TGTGCCAGCTCCCTGGGGGCTAGGACAGGGCTTAGGGAGACCCAGTACTTC

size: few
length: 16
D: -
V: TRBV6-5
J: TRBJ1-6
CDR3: CASSYSLGEYNSPLHF
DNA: TGTGCCAGCAGTTACTCCCTGGGGGAGTATAATTCACCCCTCCACTTT

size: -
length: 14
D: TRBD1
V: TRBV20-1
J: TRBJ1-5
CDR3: CSATDRESNQPQHF
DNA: TGCAGTGCTACCGACAGGGAAAGCAATCAGCCCCAGCATTTT

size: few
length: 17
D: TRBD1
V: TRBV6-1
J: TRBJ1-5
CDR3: CASREVPGTANNQPQHF
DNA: TGTGCCAGCAGAGAAGTACCCGGGACAGCCAACAATCAGCCCCAGCATTTT